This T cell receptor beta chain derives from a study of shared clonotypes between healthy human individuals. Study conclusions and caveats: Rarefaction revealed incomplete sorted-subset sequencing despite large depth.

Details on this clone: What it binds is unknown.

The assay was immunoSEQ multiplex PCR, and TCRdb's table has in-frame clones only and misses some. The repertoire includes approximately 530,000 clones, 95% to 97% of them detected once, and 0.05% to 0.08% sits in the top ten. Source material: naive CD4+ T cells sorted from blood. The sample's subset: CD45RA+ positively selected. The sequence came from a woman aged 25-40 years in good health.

CDR3 sequence: CAISELAFQGEQYF. Written as DNA, the CDR3 is TGTGCCATCAGTGAGCTCGCTTTCCAGGGCGAGCAGTACTTC. The V call is TRBV10-3, the J call TRBJ2-7; D may be TRBD1 (5 bases). Germline V gene sequence: CDR1 ENHRY, CDR2 SYGVKD. CDR3 length equals 14 residues. The V end was cut by 2 bases, the J end by 6 bases, with 14 bases between.